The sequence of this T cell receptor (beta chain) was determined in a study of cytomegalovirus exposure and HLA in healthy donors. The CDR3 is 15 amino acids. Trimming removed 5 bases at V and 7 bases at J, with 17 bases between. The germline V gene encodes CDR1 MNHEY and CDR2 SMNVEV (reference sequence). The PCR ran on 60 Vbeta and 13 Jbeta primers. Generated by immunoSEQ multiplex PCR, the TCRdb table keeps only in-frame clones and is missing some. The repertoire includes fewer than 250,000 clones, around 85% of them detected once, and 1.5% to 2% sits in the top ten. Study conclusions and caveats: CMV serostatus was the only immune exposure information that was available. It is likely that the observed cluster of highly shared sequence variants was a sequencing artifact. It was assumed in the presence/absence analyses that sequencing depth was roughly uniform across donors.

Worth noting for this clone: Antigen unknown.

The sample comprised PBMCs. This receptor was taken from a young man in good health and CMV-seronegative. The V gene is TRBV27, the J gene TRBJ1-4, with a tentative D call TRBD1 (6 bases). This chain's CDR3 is CASSPFGGAGEKLFF. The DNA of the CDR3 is TGTGCCAGCAGTCCCTTCGGGGGGGCGGGTGAAAAACTGTTTTTT.